This T cell receptor (beta chain) was profiled in a study of regulatory T cells in long-lasting Graves disease. Time point described: newly diagnosed GD, antithyroid drugs for less than 3 months. RNA extracted from PBMCs served as the sequencing template. Through Arm-PCR of CDR3 regions and iRepertoire HTBI primers, TCR beta libraries were built. TCRdb processed the multiplex PCR reads anew with MiXCR; each CDR3 protein has one entry. The repertoire consists of around 330,000 distinct CDR3 sequences, with 18% occurring once and the leading ten covering roughly 40%. In this sample, this clonotype turned up many times. The clonotype comes from a female donor with Graves disease. This material consisted of peripheral blood mononuclear cells (PBMCs), taken at new diagnosis, from a patient treated with antithyroid drugs.

The CDR3 is CASSQRQGNEQYF. CDR3 nucleotides: TGTGCCAGCAGCCAGAGACAGGGGAACGAGCAGTACTTC. The rearrangement links TRBV3-1 to TRBJ2-7; 8 bases line up with TRBD1. The junction had 3 bases not matched to a gene; V was cut back by 3 bases and J by 5 bases. The CDR3 sequence is 13 residues long. From germline, CDR1 is LGHDT and CDR2 YNNKEL (reference sequence).